A selection of T cell receptor beta chains follows, all from one sample in a study of beta chain features in type 1 diabetes. Generated by immunoSEQ multiplex PCR, the TCRdb table keeps only in-frame clones and is missing some. The data show about 340,000 clones, with around 9% seen just once and roughly 1% held by the top ten. The sequencing input was central memory CD4+ T cells from blood. All receptors derive from a man aged 25-45 years with type 1 diabetes. Both conserved end residues are part of each CDR3. Fields, in order: V gene, CDR3 protein.

>TRBV9
CASSVRTGPTDTQYF
>TRBV20-1
CSASTEKLFF
>TRBV28
CASRMGGETDTQYF
>TRBV5-1
CASSLITSGYEQYF
>TRBV11-2
CASSVDRVHEQYF
>TRBV10-2
CASSALRGLVKEDTEAFF
>TRBV27
CASSRLAGGNAGELFF
>TRBV7-2
CASSLEVLNYGYTF
>TRBV28
CASSSRTGANVLTF
>TRBV19
CASSRTRRDTDTQYF
>TRBV9
CASSQTHPSDEQYF
>TRBV5-4
CASSGSSGEGETQYF
>TRBV5-1
CASSPGLATDTQYF
>TRBV7-9
CASTSYRENTEAFF
>TRBV7-2
CASSLGPAGSLETQYF
>TRBV5-4
CASSSTVSGYTF
>TRBV28
CASSHPSGNTIYF
>TRBV2
CASRASGVAKNIQYF
>TRBV9
CASSKASGANVLTF
>TRBV9
CASSSRAGVSYEQYF
>TRBV19
CASSTGRNTEAFF
>TRBV7-6
CASSLGLETQYF
>TRBV29-1
CSVDDYGTNEQFF
>TRBV7-8
CASSLAGDWLNEQYF
>TRBV10-2
CASEGNRANTGELFF
>TRBV5-1
CASSSAGVGEQYF
>TRBV10-2
CASRGTGNTIYF
>TRBV11-2
CASSGSGGGTDTQYF
>TRBV5-1
CASSSGTRGEKLFF
>TRBV19
CASTTGTVNNEQFF
>TRBV5-6
CASSLEGETQYF
>TRBV9
CASSASYGYTF
>TRBV19
CASSASGGATYNEQFF
>TRBV7-9
CASSGRQGFVRGDTQYF
>TRBV30
CAQGEGTDTQYF
>TRBV28
CASSPTTGSGEQFF
>TRBV28
CASSSPRGDTGELFF
>TRBV28
CASSFPTDQPQHF
>TRBV7-8
CASSSGTSGGVDTQYF
>TRBV27
CASRQEGTGELFF
>TRBV30
CAWIDMTNYGYTF
>TRBV28
CASSLWTGAGELFF
>TRBV19
CASSLPSRGDWVEQYF
>TRBV6-5
CASSGTGKGELFF
>TRBV28
CASSSSDSFFYGYTF
>TRBV13
CASSLGPSGGYYSKNIQYF
>TRBV29-1
CSVDRGANTEAFF
>TRBV28
CASKGGVPDTQYF
>TRBV5-1
CASTMDQPRDTQYF
>TRBV7-2
CASSFLNEQFF
>TRBV4-3
CASSQDLGQAKQFF
>TRBV18
CASSPPATPAGELFF
>TRBV4-3
CASSQDLGFQETQYF
>TRBV5-6
CASSLPVGGYTF